Listed below are T cell receptor beta chains from one sample, sequenced in a study of shared clonotypes between healthy human individuals. The repertoire was sequenced with immunoSEQ multiplex PCR; TCRdb's copy has only in-frame clones and lacks some. Of over 700,000 clones listed, 72% are singletons. The specimen was memory CD4+ T cells sorted from blood. Receptor source: a woman aged 30 to 39 in good health. Both conserved end residues are part of each CDR3. The D gene is left open where the match is weak. Clone size is given for some rows only: seen once, a few or many times, or a class if the clone is expanded.

clone_size	v_call	d_call	j_call	cdr3_nt	cdr3_aa
many	TRBV6-1	.	TRBJ2-3	TGTGCCAGCAGTGAAGGCCGCTTGCGGATAAGCACAGATACGCAGTATTTT	CASSEGRLRISTDTQYF
few	TRBV12-5	TRBD1	TRBJ2-7	TGTGCTAGTGGTTTAACAACCTCAACAGGGGCCCCAATCTCCTACGAGCAGTACTTC	CASGLTTSTGAPISYEQYF
.	TRBV5-1	.	TRBJ2-2	TGCGCCAGCAGGAAGATTGAAACCGGGGAGCTGTTTTTT	CASRKIETGELFF
.	TRBV18	TRBD1	TRBJ1-1	TGTGCCAGCAGCACAGGGGCTCCCGGGATGAACACTGAAGCTTTCTTT	CASSTGAPGMNTEAFF
.	TRBV5-1	.	TRBJ2-3	TGCGCCAGCAGCTTGACAGGGCGAAAGACAGATACGCAGTATTTT	CASSLTGRKTDTQYF
.	TRBV11-3	.	TRBJ2-1	TGTGCCAGCAGCTTAGAGGGCATGGGGGGGCGATCCTACAATGAGCAGTTCTTC	CASSLEGMGGRSYNEQFF
few	TRBV28	.	TRBJ1-5	TGTGCCAGCAGTTTATGGCCGGGATCCCAGCCCCAGCATTTT	CASSLWPGSQPQHF
.	TRBV9	TRBD1	TRBJ1-3	TGTGCCAGCAGCTCCCGGGACAGTGGAAACACCATATATTTT	CASSSRDSGNTIYF
many	TRBV7-2	TRBD2	TRBJ2-1	TGTGCCAGCAGCTTTTCTAGCGGGAAGCAGTTCTTC	CASSFSSGKQFF
.	TRBV5-1	TRBD2	TRBJ2-1	TGCGCCAGCAGCGCTGGGAGGGTCTCCTACAATGAGCAGTTCTTC	CASSAGRVSYNEQFF
.	TRBV13	TRBD2	TRBJ2-3	TGTGCCAGCAGCTTAGGCCATAGGACTAGTGGTACGCAGTATTTT	CASSLGHRTSGTQYF
.	TRBV14	.	TRBJ2-1	TGTGCCAGCAGCCAAGGAAAGGGGGATATTAGGACCTACAATGAGCAGTTCTTC	CASSQGKGDIRTYNEQFF
few	TRBV28	.	TRBJ2-2	TGTGCCAGCAGTCCCGCAGGGTCGGGAGCCGGGGAGCTGTTTTTT	CASSPAGSGAGELFF
.	TRBV7-2	.	TRBJ1-1	TGTGCCAGCAGCCCTACTAGAATCGGACGGAGGGTCACTGAAGCTTTCTTT	CASSPTRIGRRVTEAFF
.	TRBV27	TRBD1	TRBJ2-5	TGTGCCAGCAGTTCCCCTAACCGCCGGGACAGGGGGCTGCAGACCCAGTACTTC	CASSSPNRRDRGLQTQYF
.	TRBV11-1	TRBD2	TRBJ2-1	TGTGCCAGCAGCTTCCGGACTAGCGGGAGCGGAAATGAGCAGTTCTTC	CASSFRTSGSGNEQFF
few	TRBV18	TRBD1	TRBJ2-7	TGTGCCAGCTCACGGGGGACAGGGGCCTACGAGCAGTACTTC	CASSRGTGAYEQYF
.	TRBV28	.	TRBJ1-5	TGTGCCAGCAGTTTTGAGGAATATAGCAATCAGCCCCAGCATTTT	CASSFEEYSNQPQHF
.	TRBV11-3	TRBD1	TRBJ2-7	TGTGCCAGCAGCTTACAGGGGGAGCCTCTATACGAGCAGTACTTC	CASSLQGEPLYEQYF
.	TRBV27	TRBD2	TRBJ2-3	TGTGCCAGCAGTTTATCCCCCGGGACTAGCGGAGGCACAGATACGCAGTATTTT	CASSLSPGTSGGTDTQYF